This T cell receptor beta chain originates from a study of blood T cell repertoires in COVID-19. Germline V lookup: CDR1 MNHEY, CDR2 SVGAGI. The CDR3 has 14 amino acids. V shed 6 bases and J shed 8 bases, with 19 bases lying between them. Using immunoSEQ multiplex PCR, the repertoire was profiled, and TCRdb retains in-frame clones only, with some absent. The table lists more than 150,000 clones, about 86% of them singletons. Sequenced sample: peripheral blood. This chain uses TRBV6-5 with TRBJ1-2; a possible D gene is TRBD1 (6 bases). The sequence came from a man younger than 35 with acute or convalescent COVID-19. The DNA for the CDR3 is TGTGCCAGCAGGCCTACAGGGTCCAGGAGCGGCTACACCTTC. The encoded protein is CASRPTGSRSGYTF.